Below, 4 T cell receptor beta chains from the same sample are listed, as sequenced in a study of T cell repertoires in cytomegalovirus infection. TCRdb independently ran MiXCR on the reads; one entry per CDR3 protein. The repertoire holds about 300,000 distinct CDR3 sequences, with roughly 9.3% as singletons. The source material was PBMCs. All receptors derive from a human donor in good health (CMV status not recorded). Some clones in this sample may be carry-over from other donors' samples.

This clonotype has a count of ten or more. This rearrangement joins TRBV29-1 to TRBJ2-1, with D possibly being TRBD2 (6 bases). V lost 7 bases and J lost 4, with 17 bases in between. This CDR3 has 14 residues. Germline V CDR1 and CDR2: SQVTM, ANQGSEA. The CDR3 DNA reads TGCAGCGCACTTGGTTCCCGGGGGTACAATGAGCAGTTCTTC. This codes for CSALGSRGYNEQFF.

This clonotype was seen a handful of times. CDR3 nucleotides: TGCAGTGCTAGAGAGACACTATCGCCCCAGCATTTT. Amino acids: CSARETLSPQHF. The chain joins TRBV20-1 to TRBJ1-5; D is unclear. The V gene lost 0 bases and the J gene lost 9 bases, with 9 bases spanning the gap. The CDR3 covers 12 residues. The germline V gene has CDR1 DFQATT and CDR2 SNEGSKA (reference sequence).

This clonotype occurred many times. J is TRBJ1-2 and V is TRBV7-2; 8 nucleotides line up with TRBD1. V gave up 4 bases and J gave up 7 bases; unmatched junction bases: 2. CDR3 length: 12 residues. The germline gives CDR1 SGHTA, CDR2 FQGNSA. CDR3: CASSSDRGGYTF. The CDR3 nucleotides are TGTGCCAGCAGCTCAGACAGGGGTGGCTACACCTTC.

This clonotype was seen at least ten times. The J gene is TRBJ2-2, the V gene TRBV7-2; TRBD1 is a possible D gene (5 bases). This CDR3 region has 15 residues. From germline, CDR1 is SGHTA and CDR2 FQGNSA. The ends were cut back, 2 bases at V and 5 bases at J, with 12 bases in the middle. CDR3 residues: CASSLRGRGTGELFF. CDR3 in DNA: TGTGCCAGCAGCTTAAGGGGAAGGGGTACCGGGGAGCTGTTTTTT. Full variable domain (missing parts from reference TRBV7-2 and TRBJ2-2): GAGVSQSPSNKVTEKGKDVELRCDPISGHTALYWYRQSLGQGLEFLIYFQGNSAPDKSGLPSDRFSAERTGGSVSTLTIQRTQQEDSAVYLCASSLRGRGTGELFFGEGSRLTVL.